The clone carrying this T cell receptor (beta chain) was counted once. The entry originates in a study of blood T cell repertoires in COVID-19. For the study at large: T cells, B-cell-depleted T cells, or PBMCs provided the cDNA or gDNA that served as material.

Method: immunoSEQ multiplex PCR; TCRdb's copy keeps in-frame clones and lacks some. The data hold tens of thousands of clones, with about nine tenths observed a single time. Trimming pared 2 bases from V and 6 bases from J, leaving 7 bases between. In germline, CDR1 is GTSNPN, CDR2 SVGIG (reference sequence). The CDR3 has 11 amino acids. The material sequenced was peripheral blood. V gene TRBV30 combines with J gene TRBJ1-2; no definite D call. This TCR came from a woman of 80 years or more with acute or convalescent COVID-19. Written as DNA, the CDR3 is TGTGCCTGGAGTCCCCTTGATGGCTACACCTTC. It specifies CAWSPLDGYTF.